This T cell receptor (beta chain) is drawn from a study of human T cells and chemical hapten exposure. Study details: Chiefly female patients presented with alopecia areata, totalis or universalis.

TCRdb itself ran the RACE reads through MiXCR, one entry per CDR3 protein. The sample contains approximately 71,000 distinct CDR3 sequences, around 9.5% of which appear only once. Time point described: patch test 1, 2 weeks after DPC sensitization. Specified treatment: therapeutic diphenylcyclopropenone sensitization with weekly scalp DPC. This clonotype was counted ten times or more. CDR1 is SGHTA, CDR2 FQGNSA, per germline. The CDR3 is 13 residues long. V was pared by 3 bases and J by 2 bases, with 5 bases between. The chain couples TRBV7-2 to TRBJ1-5; D remains ambiguous. The source of this sequence is a woman aged 40 to 50 with alopecia areata. Some clones in this sample may be carry-over from other donors' samples. The material was whole blood, obtained in connection with sensitization to the hapten diphenylcyclopropenone (DPC). The CDR3 nucleotides read TGTGCCAGCAGCTTTTCCGGCAATCAGCCCCAGCATTTT. It is translated as CASSFSGNQPQHF.